The source of this T cell receptor (beta chain) is a study of CD8 T cells in ankylosing spondylitis. Findings of the study overall: Within matched ankylosing spondylitis synovial fluid, disease-linked clones were reportedly significantly enriched.

In its sample, this clonotype is medium-sized (0.01 to 0.1%). The antigen is unknown. TCRdb fed the 5' RACE reads into MiXCR, producing one record per CDR3 protein. Altogether roughly 140,000 distinct CDR3 sequences are present, around two fifths being singletons, with the ten largest covering approximately 16%. The ends lost 2 bases at V and 3 bases at J; junction bases unmatched: 4. From germline, CDR1 is GTSNPN and CDR2 SVGIG (reference sequence). The length of the CDR3 is 13 residues. This TCR derives from a male donor with ankylosing spondylitis. The rearrangement uses TRBV30 and TRBJ2-7, with 7 bases matching TRBD1. Specimen: synovial fluid, either unsorted or a sorted T cell fraction (not recorded which). CDR3 region: CAWSSTGNYEQYF. The CDR3 coding sequence is TGTGCCTGGAGTTCGACAGGGAACTACGAGCAGTACTTC.